What follows is one T cell receptor (beta chain) and its context. Which antigen it targets is not known. Nothing much larger sits one base from this clone, and base qualities are not available. Taken from cysteine to phenylalanine, the CDR3 has 13 residues. Only the CDR3 DNA stays, 39 bases, in frame from base 1. Cut back by 7 bases and 4 bases, the V and J ends lie 14 bases apart. The germline V gene (reference sequence) supplies CDR1 LNHDA and CDR2 SQIVND. The sample's time point label, in plain terms: baseline before first vaccination. Samples from vaccinated people were obtained from the UK trials COV001 and COV002, which included a single-blind randomized controlled phase 2/3 trial of AZD1222 (ChAdOx1 nCoV-19) in healthy adults. For TCRbeta chain sequencing, PBMC samples from trial participants were taken at day 0 and at day 28 after the second dose. The CDR3 regions of human TCRbeta chains were analyzed by immunosequencing. In the original analysis: Repertoire TCRs were matched against a reference library of SARS-CoV-2-specific TCRs generated with the MIRA antigen-specificity platform. Breadth was defined as the fraction of unique TCRs that were SARS-CoV-2-associated. Depth was defined as the fraction of total T cells that were SARS-CoV-2-associated. Using the MIRA data, each spike-specific TCR was mapped to the spike region that the TCR reacts to and placed in a CD4 or CD8 class. Log10-transformed breadth and depth values were compared by one-way ANOVA with Sidak's multiple comparisons tests. TCRdb retrieved this table from immuneACCESS and kept in-frame rearrangements only. Not all clones are present; in checked studies, unresolved V genes account for under half, and no reason is known for the remainder. The V and J calls and the clone size are those of that table, but D and trimming were determined from the DNA. Across this sample there are 150,000 or so clones, with around 94% seen only once. Approximately 0.6% of the sample is in the top ten clones.

The data are from a study of T cell responses to AZD1222 COVID-19 vaccine (dated by TCRdb to about 2021). Context from the whole study: Because spike-specific TCR depth and breadth did not differ between the two schedules, AZD1222 recipients who got a second dose at roughly 4 weeks were pooled with those who got a second dose at roughly 12 weeks. TCR sequencing was performed for about 240 trial participants, of whom 200 to 220 were given two doses of AZD1222 and around 25 were given two doses of MenACWY control vaccine. Trial participants were enrolled into age subgroups of 18-55, 56-69 and 70-plus years, which contained around 140, 26 and 57 TCR-sequenced participants, respectively. Points the paper makes about the study in general: Spike-specific TCR breadth and depth rose significantly after two AZD1222 doses compared with day 0 and with MenACWY recipients. Most participants were white British and females outnumbered males, and the authors suggested that clonal diversity may have been underestimated. No day 14 peak-response samples were available, so repertoires were characterized only after the peak T cell response. Conclusions about previously exposed vaccinees are limited because only a handful of AZD1222 recipients were SARS-CoV-2 seropositive at baseline. Reportedly, close to half of the unique spike-specific TCRs recognized epitopes lying outside the regions that are mutated in the B.1.351 and B.1.1.7 variants. The whole spike protein was spanned by vaccine-associated CD4 TCRs, and dominant responses were seen in regions 160-218 and 743-854. In the small 56-69-year group, the increase in depth fell short of significance, most likely because of low power.

The sample consisted of peripheral blood, taken on day 0 of AZD1222 vaccination. The sequence came from an adult in good health. Recombination connected TRBV19 to TRBJ2-7, with the D gene tentatively TRBD1 or TRBD2, based on 5 matching bases in each. The bases are TGTGCCAGTACCTCTCGGGACGGGTACGAGCAGTACTTC. Its product reads: CASTSRDGYEQYF.